Shown below are 10 T cell receptor beta chains from a single sample sequenced in a study of blood T cell repertoires in COVID-19. Sequenced by immunoSEQ multiplex PCR; TCRdb stores in-frame clones only, minus some. This table holds roughly 260,000 clones, approximately 80% found once. Sequencing input: peripheral blood. The receptor set was obtained from a woman at least 80 years old with active or convalescent COVID-19.

This clone occurred once. The CDR3 region is CASRPGGAYNEQFF. The CDR3 DNA follows: TGTGCCAGCAGGCCTGGGGGCGCCTACAATGAGCAGTTCTTC. This rearrangement joins TRBV6-5 to TRBJ2-1, with D perhaps TRBD1 (6 bases). Per the germline V gene, CDR1 is MNHEY and CDR2 is SVGAGI. The CDR3 is 14 residues long. V was trimmed by 6 bases and J by 2 bases, leaving 11 bases between them.

This chain uses TRBV4-2 with TRBJ1-5; 7 positions match TRBD1. The junction had 8 bases not matched to a gene; V was cut back by 0 bases and J by 9 bases. Germline V gene sequence: CDR1 LGHNA, CDR2 YNFKEQ. The CDR3 is 15 residues long. The CDR3 nucleotides read TGTGCCAGCAGCCAAGATCGACAGGGCCGTCGGCCCCAGCATTTT. It specifies CASSQDRQGRRPQHF.

The sample holds one count of this clone. The chain links TRBV7-8 to TRBJ2-2, with D possibly TRBD1 on 5 matching bases. Looked up from germline, CDR1 is SGHVS and CDR2 is FQNEAQ. This CDR3 comprises 16 residues. V was cut by 1 base and J by 2 bases, with 11 bases left in between. The CDR3 DNA is TGTGCCAGCAGCTTAGTCCGCAGGGAAAACACCGGGGAGCTGTTTTTT. Amino acid sequence: CASSLVRRENTGELFF.

V usage is TRBV29-1 and J usage is TRBJ1-5; 7 nucleotides align to TRBD1. Germline CDR1 is SQVTM and CDR2 is ANQGSEA. V was pared by 4 bases and J by 6 bases, with 9 bases of the junction left unmatched. The CDR3 runs to 14 residues. DNA for the CDR3: TGCAGCGTTGCCGAGACAGGGTTAAGTCAGCCCCAGCATTTT. Translated, it gives CSVAETGLSQPQHF.

J is TRBJ2-3 and V is TRBV29-1, with D perhaps matching TRBD1 (5 bases). The V end was cut by 7 bases, the J end by 5 bases, with 19 bases between. CDR1 SQVTM and CDR2 ANQGSEA come from the germline V gene. The CDR3 runs 14 residues. CDR3 sequence (DNA): TGCAGCGCGACAGTAGGTCAAAGGGGAGATACGCAGTATTTT. Amino acids: CSATVGQRGDTQYF.

This chain joins TRBV4-2 and TRBJ2-1, with a weak D call TRBD2 (6 bases). Trimming removed 4 bases at V and 7 bases at J, with 11 bases between. Germline V CDR1 and CDR2: LGHNA, YNFKEQ. This CDR3 region has 13 residues. This CDR3 is CASSPYGGNEQFF. The DNA of the CDR3 is TGTGCCAGCAGCCCGTACGGAGGGAATGAGCAGTTCTTC.

The chain has TRBV6-5 and TRBJ2-7; possibly TRBD1 for D (5 bases). The CDR3 is 13 amino acids. Per the germline V gene, CDR1 is MNHEY and CDR2 is SVGAGI. The germline V and J ends were trimmed by 5 bases and 5 bases, with 13 bases remaining between them. Here the CDR3 reads CASSLRGQHEQYF. The DNA for the CDR3 is TGTGCCAGCAGTCTCCGCGGACAACACGAGCAGTACTTC.

CDR3 in amino acids: CASSLLGGTVTGELFF. The CDR3 DNA is TGTGCCAGCAGCTTATTGGGCGGGACTGTCACCGGGGAGCTGTTTTTT. The gene calls are TRBV7-2 and TRBJ2-2; tentatively, D is TRBD2 (6 bases). V was pared by 2 bases and J by 4 bases, with 14 bases between. The CDR3 spans 16 residues. Germline CDR1 reads SGHTA; CDR2 reads FQGNSA.

This chain uses TRBV7-2 with TRBJ1-3; no clear D gene. Germline loops: CDR1 SGHTA, CDR2 FQGNSA. The CDR3 runs 14 residues. Trimming removed 2 bases at V and 7 bases at J, with 12 bases between. CDR3 in amino acids: CASSLYSRWNTIYF. The CDR3 DNA reads as TGTGCCAGCAGCTTATACAGTAGATGGAACACCATATATTTT. The whole variable domain, remainder taken from reference TRBV7-2 and TRBJ1-3, is GAGVSQSPSNKVTEKGKDVELRCDPISGHTALYWYRQSLGQGLEFLIYFQGNSAPDKSGLPSDRFSAERTGGSVSTLTIQRTQQEDSAVYLCASSLYSRWNTIYFGEGSWLTVV.

This chain connects TRBV28 to TRBJ2-1, with 12 bases lining up with TRBD1. From germline, CDR1 is MDHEN and CDR2 SYDVKM. V lost 0 bases to trimming and J lost 6 bases; unmatched junction nucleotides: 9. The CDR3 consists of 18 residues. CDR3 region: CASSLWEGQGALGNEQFF. Here the CDR3 DNA reads TGTGCCAGCAGTTTATGGGAGGGACAGGGGGCGCTGGGCAATGAGCAGTTCTTC.